This is a list of T cell receptor beta chains from one sample in a study of blood T cell repertoires in COVID-19. TCRdb keeps only in-frame clones here, not all; method: immunoSEQ multiplex PCR. Of approximately 300,000 clones in the sample, 87% were seen once. Sequenced input: peripheral blood. These TCRs come from a woman aged 50 to 65 who had recovered from COVID-19. CDR3s include the opening cysteine and the closing phenylalanine or tryptophan. A D gene is named only where the DNA matches it firmly. Expanded clones are given a class, and other clones once, few, many or no size at all.

>TRBJ2-7|NA|TRBD2|TRBV20-1
CSASSGGTYEQYF
TGCAGTGCTAGTAGCGGGGGAACCTACGAGCAGTACTTC
>TRBJ1-2|NA|TRBD1|TRBV11-2
CASSLGRGALYGYTF
TGTGCCAGCAGCTTAGGCAGGGGGGCTTTATATGGCTACACCTTC
>TRBJ2-4|NA|NA|TRBV12-5
CASSLGGMAKNIQYF
TGTGCTAGTTCCCTTGGAGGGATGGCCAAAAACATTCAGTACTTC
>TRBJ2-1|NA|TRBD1|TRBV6-5
CASSFRDSFDEQFF
TGTGCCAGCAGTTTCCGGGACAGTTTTGATGAGCAGTTCTTC
>TRBJ1-5|NA|NA|TRBV30
CAWSGQYDQPQHF
TGTGCCTGGAGTGGGCAATACGATCAGCCCCAGCATTTT
>TRBJ2-2|NA|TRBD2|TRBV7-6
CASSLELAANTGELFF
TGTGCCAGCAGCTTAGAGCTAGCGGCGAACACCGGGGAGCTGTTTTTT
>TRBJ2-7|NA|TRBD1|TRBV29-1
CSVEFRQGSDEQYF
TGCAGCGTTGAATTCCGACAGGGATCGGACGAGCAGTACTTC
>TRBJ2-3|NA|TRBD1|TRBV13
CASSLFLDRGVSDTQYF
TGTGCCAGCAGCTTATTCTTGGACAGGGGAGTGTCAGATACGCAGTATTTT
>TRBJ1-1|NA|NA|TRBV19
CASTNAMVEAFF
TGTGCCAGTACCAATGCTATGGTGGAAGCTTTCTTT
>TRBJ2-5|NA|NA|TRBV7-2
CASSFSTGLETQYF
TGTGCCAGCAGCTTTTCCACAGGGTTAGAGACCCAGTACTTC
>TRBJ2-2|NA|TRBD2|TRBV7-2
CASSLLRSGLALTGELFF
TGTGCCAGCAGCTTATTGAGGTCGGGACTAGCGCTCACCGGGGAGCTGTTTTTT
>TRBJ2-1|NA|TRBD2|TRBV5-1
CASSKVAGDNEQFF
TGCGCCAGCAGCAAAGTAGCGGGAGACAATGAGCAGTTCTTC
>TRBJ2-6|many|NA|TRBV7-6
CASSLAVGSSGANVLTF
TGTGCCAGCAGCTTAGCAGTAGGGAGCTCTGGGGCCAACGTCCTGACTTTC
>TRBJ1-6|NA|NA|TRBV4-1
CASSQDRGNSPLHF
TGCGCCAGCAGCCAAGACAGGGGAAATTCACCCCTCCACTTT
>TRBJ2-7|NA|NA|TRBV9
CASSVDNYYEQYF
TGTGCCAGCAGCGTAGATAACTACTACGAGCAGTACTTC
>TRBJ2-3|NA|TRBD2|TRBV9
CASTSSGRGADTQYF
TGTGCCAGCACAAGTAGCGGGAGAGGAGCAGATACGCAGTATTTT
>TRBJ2-3|NA|TRBD1|TRBV11-1
CASSRGQGGDTQYF
TGTGCCAGCAGCCGAGGACAGGGTGGCGATACGCAGTATTTT
>TRBJ2-2|NA|NA|TRBV24-1
CATSDLYRDTGELFF
TGTGCCACCAGTGATTTGTACAGAGACACCGGGGAGCTGTTTTTT
>TRBJ2-7|NA|TRBD1|TRBV30
CAWSPGQVGQYF
TGTGCCTGGAGCCCGGGACAGGTGGGGCAGTACTTC
>TRBJ1-5|NA|NA|TRBV5-8
CASSLDSLSNQPQHF
TGTGCCAGCAGCTTGGACAGCCTGAGCAATCAGCCCCAGCATTTT
>TRBJ2-1|NA|TRBD2|TRBV19
CASSIGLYSGRAAGNEQFF
TGTGCCAGTAGTATAGGACTATATAGCGGGAGGGCCGCAGGCAATGAGCAGTTCTTC
>TRBJ2-1|NA|TRBD2|TRBV10-3
CAISDPLAGVRNEQFF
TGTGCCATCAGTGATCCACTAGCGGGAGTTAGGAATGAGCAGTTCTTC
>TRBJ2-3|NA|TRBD2|TRBV5-4
CASRLGTSGRADSDTQYF
TGTGCCAGCAGATTAGGGACTAGCGGGAGAGCAGACTCAGATACGCAGTATTTT
>TRBJ2-1|NA|NA|TRBV5-4
CASSFTGSEQFF
TGTGCCAGCAGTTTCACAGGGAGTGAGCAGTTCTTC
>TRBJ2-7|NA|NA|TRBV28
CASSLAVAMYEQYF
TGTGCCAGCAGTTTGGCAGTAGCTATGTACGAGCAGTACTTC
>TRBJ2-1|NA|TRBD2|TRBV5-6
CASSSSSGGLYNEQFF
TGTGCCAGCAGCTCCTCTAGCGGAGGCCTATACAATGAGCAGTTCTTC
>TRBJ1-1|NA|TRBD1|TRBV20-1
CSAARGFEAFF
TGCAGTGCTGCCAGGGGGTTTGAAGCTTTCTTT
>TRBJ2-3|NA|NA|TRBV4-3
CASSQGGGNTQYF
TGCGCCAGCAGCCAGGGAGGCGGGAATACGCAGTATTTT
>TRBJ2-1|NA|TRBD2|TRBV11-3
CASSRGGLAGGEQFF
TGTGCCAGCAGCAGAGGGGGACTAGCGGGAGGTGAGCAGTTCTTC
>TRBJ1-5|NA|NA|TRBV10-1
CATTGDQPQHF
TGCGCCACCACCGGGGATCAGCCCCAGCATTTT
>TRBJ1-3|once|TRBD1|TRBV7-3
CASSPTGGSGNTIYF
TGTGCCAGCAGCCCTACAGGGGGCTCTGGAAACACCATATATTTT
>TRBJ2-3|NA|NA|TRBV29-1
CSAATRRGPDTQYF
TGCAGCGCCGCGACCCGTAGGGGTCCAGATACGCAGTATTTT
>TRBJ2-7|NA|TRBD2|TRBV7-2
CASSTTSGGSYEQYF
TGTGCCAGCAGCACCACTAGCGGGGGCAGCTACGAGCAGTACTTC
>TRBJ1-1|NA|NA|TRBV12-3/TRBV12-4
CATRREVDTEAFF
TGTGCCACCCGGAGGGAAGTGGACACTGAAGCTTTCTTT
>TRBJ1-3|NA|NA|TRBV28
CASSVTGDSGNTIYF
TGTGCCAGCAGTGTAACAGGAGACTCTGGAAACACCATATATTTT
>TRBJ1-2|NA|TRBD1|TRBV7-2
CASSSGTGGYGYTF
TGTGCCAGCAGCTCCGGGACAGGGGGTTATGGCTACACCTTC
>TRBJ2-3|NA|NA|TRBV6-5
CASSYGSSSPDTQYF
TGTGCCAGCAGTTACGGGTCTAGCAGTCCAGATACGCAGTATTTT
>TRBJ1-1|NA|NA|TRBV10-3
CAISEFAGNTEAFF
TGTGCCATCAGTGAGTTCGCTGGCAACACTGAAGCTTTCTTT
>TRBJ2-5|NA|NA|TRBV6-5
CASRTVDQETQYF
TGTGCCAGCAGGACAGTAGATCAAGAGACCCAGTACTTC
>TRBJ2-7|NA|NA|TRBV6-2/TRBV6-3
CASSWRGTVYEQYF
TGTGCCAGCAGTTGGAGGGGCACGGTCTACGAGCAGTACTTC
>TRBJ2-3|NA|NA|TRBV30
CAWWAIRMYF
TGTGCCTGGTGGGCGATACGCATGTATTTT
>TRBJ1-1|NA|NA|TRBV7-2
CASSLARGFGTEAFF
TGTGCCAGCAGCTTAGCGCGAGGTTTTGGCACTGAAGCTTTCTTT
>TRBJ1-1|once|NA|TRBV5-1
CASSFRGPTEAFF
TGCGCCAGCAGCTTCAGGGGCCCCACTGAAGCTTTCTTT